The clone carrying this T cell receptor beta chain occurred a few times. Antigen specificity is unknown. Germline V CDR1 and CDR2: SQVTM, ANQGSEA. The CDR3 has 12 amino acids. The V end lost 6 bases, the J end lost 1 base, and 9 bases lay between the germline ends. The source of the sample is a study of beta chain features in type 1 diabetes. Overall study results and limits: No resolution was reached here on whether HLA type influences TCRB rearrangement. Shorter TCRB CDR3s, moderately but significantly so, marked every one of the four CD4+ subsets in Type 1 diabetes patients.

Every donor had blood drawn once into heparin, around 120 mL on average. The entirety of the isolated RNA underwent reverse transcription, so expressed TCRB transcripts were sequenced. The method was immunoSEQ multiplex PCR; TCRdb's version includes in-frame clones alone and lacks a portion of them. The table has roughly 730,000 clones, around an eighth seen once; the top ten hold 0.022%. The J gene is TRBJ1-1, the V gene TRBV29-1; no reliable D call. Sequencing used naive CD4+ T cells from blood. The receptor was isolated from a man between 18 and 35 years old with type 1 diabetes. CDR3 in DNA: TGCAGCGTCGTTTCACAGAACACTGAAGCTTTCTTT. Protein: CSVVSQNTEAFF. The complete variable domain, with remaining parts taken from reference TRBV29-1 and TRBJ1-1, reads SAVISQKPSRDICQRGTSLTIQCQVDSQVTMMFWYRQQPGQSLTLIATANQGSEATYESGFVIDKFPISRPNLTFSTLTVSNMSPEDSSIYLCSVVSQNTEAFFGQGTRLTVV.